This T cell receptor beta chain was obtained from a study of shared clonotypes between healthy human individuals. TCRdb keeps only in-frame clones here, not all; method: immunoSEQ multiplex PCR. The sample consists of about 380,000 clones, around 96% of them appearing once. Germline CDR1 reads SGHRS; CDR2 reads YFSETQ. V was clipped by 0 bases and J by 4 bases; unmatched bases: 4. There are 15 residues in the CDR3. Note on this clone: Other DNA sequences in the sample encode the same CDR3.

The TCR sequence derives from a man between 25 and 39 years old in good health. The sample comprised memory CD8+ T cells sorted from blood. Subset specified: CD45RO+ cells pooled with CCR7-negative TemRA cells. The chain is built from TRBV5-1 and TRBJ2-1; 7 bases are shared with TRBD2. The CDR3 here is CASSLAGLEYNEQFF. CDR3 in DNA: TGCGCCAGCAGCTTGGCAGGACTAGAATACAATGAGCAGTTCTTC. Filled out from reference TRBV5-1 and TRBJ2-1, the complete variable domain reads KAGVTQTPRYLIKTRGQQVTLSCSPISGHRSVSWYQQTPGQGLQFLFEYFSETQRNKGNFPGRFSGRQFSNSRSEMNVSTLELGDSALYLCASSLAGLEYNEQFFGPGTRLTVL.